Below, 6 T cell receptor beta chains from the same sample are listed, as sequenced in a study of identical twins. TCRdb re-called the 5' RACE reads with MiXCR, one entry per CDR3 protein. The table records 550,000 to 700,000 distinct CDR3 sequences, roughly 20% of them present only once. These same data were also listed under a study on T cells expressing NK-cell markers.

The specimen sequenced was PBMCs. The receptors were sampled from a young woman in good health.

This clonotype was counted only a few times. The chain employs TRBV7-7 and TRBJ2-5; D ambiguous. Trimming shortened V by 2 bases and J by 5 bases, and 9 bases separated the two germline ends. This CDR3 region has 13 residues. Germline assignment: CDR1 SSHAT and CDR2 FNYEAQ (reference sequence). CDR3 nucleotides: TGTGCCAGCAGCTTAACCCTTGGCGAGACCCAGTACTTC. Amino acid sequence: CASSLTLGETQYF.

This clonotype came up many times. The chain uses TRBV29-1 and TRBJ1-2; D is ambiguous. Germline CDR1 is SQVTM and CDR2 is ANQGSEA. The ends were cut back, 5 bases at V and 8 bases at J, with 15 bases in the middle. This CDR3 is 12 amino acids long. In nucleotides, the CDR3 is TGCAGCGTTATCTCGGTCCTCTCGGGCTACACCTTC. Residues: CSVISVLSGYTF.

The chain has TRBV6-2 or TRBV6-3 and TRBJ2-5, with TRBD2 as a possible D gene (6 bases). Trimming took off 4 bases at V and 5 bases at J, with 14 bases between the two ends. The CDR3 loop spans 14 amino acids. CDR1 is MNHEY and CDR2 is SVGEGT in the germline V gene. In DNA, the CDR3 is TGTGCCAGCAGTTCGCCGACTAGGCGTGAGACCCAGTACTTC. This sequence encodes CASSSPTRRETQYF.

This rearrangement joins TRBV6-4 to TRBJ2-1; 7 nucleotides agree with TRBD2. Trimming at V came to 0 bases and at J to 5 bases, leaving 4 bases not matched to a gene. The length of the CDR3 is 15 residues. Germline assignment: CDR1 MRHNA and CDR2 SNTAGT. The CDR3: CASSDSGGGNNEQFF. DNA of the CDR3: TGTGCCAGCAGTGACTCTGGGGGGGGAAACAATGAGCAGTTCTTC.

V and J are TRBV10-3 and TRBJ2-7, with D unclear. Germline V gene sequence: CDR1 ENHRY, CDR2 SYGVKD. Deletions cut 9 bases from V and 4 bases from J, with 1 base between. The CDR3 consists of 8 residues. The CDR3 here is CAMYEQYF. The DNA for the CDR3 is TGTGCCATGTACGAGCAGTACTTC.

V usage is TRBV6-5 and J usage is TRBJ1-1; TRBD1 is a possible D gene (5 bases). CDR3 size: 14 residues. V was pared by 0 bases and J by 6 bases, with 11 bases between. CDR1 and CDR2 (germline): MNHEY, SVGAGI. DNA for the CDR3: TGTGCCAGCAGTTACTCGCGGCGGGGCTCTGAAGCTTTCTTT. It translates to CASSYSRRGSEAFF.